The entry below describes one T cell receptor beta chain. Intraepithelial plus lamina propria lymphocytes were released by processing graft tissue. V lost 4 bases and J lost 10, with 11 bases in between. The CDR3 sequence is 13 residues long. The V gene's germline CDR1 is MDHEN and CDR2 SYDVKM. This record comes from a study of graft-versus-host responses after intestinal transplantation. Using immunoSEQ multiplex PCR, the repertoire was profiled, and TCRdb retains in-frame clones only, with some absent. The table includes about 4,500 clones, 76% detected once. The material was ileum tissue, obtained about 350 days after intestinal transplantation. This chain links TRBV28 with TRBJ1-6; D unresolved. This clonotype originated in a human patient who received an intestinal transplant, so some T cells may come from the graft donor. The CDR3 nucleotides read TGTGCCAGCAGTTATATTGCTAGGTCACCCCTCCACTTT. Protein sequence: CASSYIARSPLHF.